A single sample gave rise to the 14 T cell receptor beta chains below, sequenced in a study of blood T cells in healthy people across ages. Then a second PCR, running roughly 7 to 11 cycles, was carried out with a sample-barcoded 5' primer and a J-beta primer mix. TCRdb re-analysed the 5' RACE reads in MiXCR, keeping a single row per CDR3 protein. The data contain over 1,500,000 distinct CDR3 sequences, 39% of them singletons. What was sequenced was blood. The receptors come from a human donor in good health.

This chain connects TRBV18 to TRBJ2-1, with TRBD1 identical over 7 bases. This CDR3 has 16 residues. V lost 0 bases to trimming and J lost 4 bases; unmatched junction nucleotides: 6. Looked up from germline, CDR1 is KGHSH and CDR2 is LQKENI. In nucleotides, the CDR3 is TGTGCCAGCTCACCACCGGGACAGACCTTTTACAATGAGCAGTTCTTC. Translating gives CASSPPGQTFYNEQFF. Supplemented by reference TRBV18 and TRBJ2-1, the full variable domain reads NAGVMQNPRHLVRRRGQEARLRCSPMKGHSHVYWYRQLPEEGLKFMVYLQKENIIDESGMPKERFSAEFPKEGPSILRIQQVVRGDSAAYFCASSPPGQTFYNEQFFGPGTRLTVL.

The chain links TRBV30 to TRBJ1-4; D gene uncertain. V lost 4 bases and J 3 bases, leaving 9 bases between the germline ends. Germline V lookup: CDR1 GTSNPN, CDR2 SVGIG (reference sequence). The CDR3 is 13 residues long. CDR3 protein: CAWNQEANEKLFF. In DNA, the CDR3 is TGTGCCTGGAACCAGGAAGCTAATGAAAAACTGTTTTTT. Based on the CDR3 plus reference TRBV30 and TRBJ1-4, the full variable domain is SQTIHQWPATLVQPVGSPLSLECTVEGTSNPNLYWYRQAAGRGLQLLFYSVGIGQISSEVPQNLSASRPQDRQFILSSKKLLLSDSGFYLCAWNQEANEKLFFGSGTQLSVL.

The V call is TRBV2, the J call TRBJ2-5; D is possibly TRBD2 (5 bases). Germline V gene sequence: CDR1 SNHLY, CDR2 FYNNEI. V was trimmed by 3 bases and J by 5 bases, leaving 13 bases between them. The CDR3 loop spans 14 amino acids. The CDR3 here is CASSDNSWRETQYF. CDR3 coding DNA: TGTGCCAGCAGTGACAACAGTTGGAGGGAGACCCAGTACTTC.

The genes are TRBV27 and TRBJ2-7; no clear D gene. Looked up from germline, CDR1 is MNHEY and CDR2 is SMNVEV (reference sequence). The CDR3 consists of 10 residues. For the CDR3, the DNA is TGTGCTACCAAACTCTTAGGGCAGTACTTC. Translated, it gives CATKLLGQYF.

This clonotype was counted only a few times. The rearrangement joins TRBV12-3 or TRBV12-4 to TRBJ2-1; D may correspond to TRBD1 or TRBD2 (5 bases each). Trimming stripped 7 bases from V and 4 bases from J, with 20 bases between. This CDR3 region has 16 residues. The CDR3 protein is CASTMKYRDGYNEQFF. CDR3 DNA: TGTGCCAGCACCATGAAATACCGGGACGGATACAATGAGCAGTTCTTC.

The genes are TRBV7-9 and TRBJ2-5, with a tentative D call TRBD2 (6 bases). The ends were cut back, 2 bases at V and 5 bases at J, with 15 bases in the middle. This CDR3 is 15 amino acids long. Germline V gene lookup returns CDR1 SEHNR and CDR2 FQNEAQ (reference sequence). The chain's CDR3 is CASSLPLWGRETQYF. The CDR3 DNA is TGTGCCAGCAGCTTACCCCTTTGGGGGAGGGAGACCCAGTACTTC.

The chain has TRBV7-2 and TRBJ2-1; 10 bases align to TRBD2. The assigned J gene may be wrong: the sequence end matches TRBJ2-7 better. This CDR3 region has 18 residues. Germline V lookup: CDR1 SGHTA, CDR2 FQGNSA. The chain's CDR3 is CASSLRFLASGGYNEQYF. As DNA, the CDR3 is TGTGCCAGCAGCTTAAGGTTTTTGGCTAGCGGGGGATACAATGAGCAGTACTTC.

This sequence joins TRBV4-3 and TRBJ2-7; D is undetermined. The CDR3 sequence is 15 residues long. Trimming removed 11 bases at V and 2 bases at J, with 22 bases between. Germline values: CDR1 LGHNA, CDR2 YSLEER. CDR3 residues: CAGGQEVYRTYEQYF. Here the CDR3 DNA reads TGCGCCGGCGGCCAAGAGGTCTACAGAACCTACGAGCAGTACTTC.

This clonotype turned up a few times. The V gene is TRBV7-8, the J gene TRBJ2-7; D might be TRBD2 (6 bases). This CDR3 is built from 14 residues. Trimming pared 3 bases from V and 5 bases from J, leaving 14 bases between. Germline V lookup: CDR1 SGHVS, CDR2 FQNEAQ. The CDR3 bases are TGTGCCAGCAGCTTCCTAGTAGGGACTGACGAGCAGTACTTC. Protein product: CASSFLVGTDEQYF.

This clonotype was observed a handful of times. V usage is TRBV11-1 and J usage is TRBJ2-5; 8 nucleotides match TRBD2. CDR3 length equals 16 residues. Germline V CDR1 and CDR2: SGHAT, FQDESV (reference sequence). V lost 7 bases to trimming and J lost 0 bases; unmatched junction nucleotides: 10. The CDR3 sequence is CASTRVAGGNQETQYF. The CDR3 nucleotides are TGTGCCAGCACCCGAGTTGCGGGGGGAAACCAAGAGACCCAGTACTTC.

This chain joins TRBV20-1 and TRBJ2-7; a weak D match, TRBD2 (5 bases). V was cut by 5 bases and J by 0 bases, with 8 bases left in between. Germline-derived CDR1 and CDR2 are DFQATT and SNEGSKA (reference sequence). The CDR3 loop spans 12 amino acids. Here the CDR3 DNA reads TGCAGTGCTTGGAGGTCCTCCTACGAGCAGTACTTC. Its protein product is CSAWRSSYEQYF.

A word on this clonotype: At one end, the junction sequence differs from germline, possibly due to a read error. The V call is TRBV10-3, the J call TRBJ2-1; maybe TRBD1 (5 bases). CDR3 length equals 16 residues. The germline gives CDR1 ENHRY, CDR2 SYGVKD. This CDR3 is CAICEGAGKGNNEQFF. The CDR3 DNA is TGTGCCATCTGTGAAGGGGCAGGGAAGGGGAACAATGAGCAGTTCTTC.

V gene TRBV7-2 combines with J gene TRBJ2-1; TRBD2 agrees at 7 bases. The CDR3 length is 13 residues. Trimming removed 7 bases from V and 4 bases from J; junction bases left unmatched: 4. Germline CDR1 reads SGHTA; CDR2 reads FQGNSA. Here the CDR3 reads CASTRGVYNEQFF. The CDR3, as DNA: TGTGCCAGCACCCGGGGGGTTTACAATGAGCAGTTCTTC.

The rearrangement joins TRBV7-2 to TRBJ1-2; D unclear. The length of the CDR3 is 12 residues. The V end lost 5 bases, the J end lost 7 bases, and 11 bases lay between the germline ends. Germline CDR1 reads SGHTA; CDR2 reads FQGNSA. The CDR3 nucleotides are TGTGCCAGCAGCCCCTCGAAAGGTGGCTACACCTTC. Its protein is CASSPSKGGYTF.